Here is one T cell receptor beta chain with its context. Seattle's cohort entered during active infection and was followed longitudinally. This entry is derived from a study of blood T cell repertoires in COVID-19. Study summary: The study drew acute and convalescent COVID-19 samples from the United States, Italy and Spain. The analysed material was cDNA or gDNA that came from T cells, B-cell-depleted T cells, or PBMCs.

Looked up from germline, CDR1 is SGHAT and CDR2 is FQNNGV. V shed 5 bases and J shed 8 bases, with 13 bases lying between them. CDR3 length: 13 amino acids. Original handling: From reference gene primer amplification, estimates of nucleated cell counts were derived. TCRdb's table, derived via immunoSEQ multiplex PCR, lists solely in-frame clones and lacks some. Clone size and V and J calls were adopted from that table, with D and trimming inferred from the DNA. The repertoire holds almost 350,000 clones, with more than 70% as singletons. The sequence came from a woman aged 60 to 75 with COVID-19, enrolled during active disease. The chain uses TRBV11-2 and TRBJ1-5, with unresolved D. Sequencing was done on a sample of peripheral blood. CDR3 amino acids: CASSLGPWEPQHF. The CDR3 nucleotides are TGTGCCAGCAGCCTGGGCCCGTGGGAGCCCCAGCATTTT. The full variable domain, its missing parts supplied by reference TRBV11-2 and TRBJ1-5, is EAGVAQSPRYKIIEKRQSVAFWCNPISGHATLYWYQQILGQGPKLLIQFQNNGVVDDSQLPKDRFSAERLKGVDSTLKIQPAKLEDSAVYLCASSLGPWEPQHFGDGTRLSIL.